What follows are 28 T cell receptor beta chains derived from one specimen sequenced in a study of T cells after yellow fever vaccination (dated by TCRdb to about 2019). The sample's treatment or condition label is to be understood as: live attenuated yellow fever vaccine strain. Library preparation employed 5' RACE. Sequencing used an Illumina NovaSeq 6000. TCRdb reran the public reads through fastp at Q25 and MiXCR, keeping productive beta chains. CDR3 protein duplicates are merged, each entry listing the most common genes and DNA. The sample records 300,000 to 400,000 distinct CDR3 sequences, around 10% of which are singletons. The ten largest clones capture under 4% of the sample. Source: CD4+ T cells sorted from PBMCs, taken 45 days after the yellow fever booster vaccination. The receptors derive from a man between 18 and 29 years old who received the YFV17D yellow fever vaccine.

The table lists this clonotype with a few counts. The V call is TRBV20-1, the J call TRBJ1-5; 7 nucleotides line up with TRBD1. The CDR3 has 14 amino acids. J was trimmed by 8 bases and V by 0 bases; bases with no gene match: 7. In germline, CDR1 is DFQATT, CDR2 SNEGSKA (reference sequence). CDR3 DNA sequence: TGCAGTGCTAGAGATAGCCAGGGGGATAAGCCCCAGCATTTT. Translated: CSARDSQGDKPQHF.

This chain joins TRBV6-5 and TRBJ2-5, with a possible D match to TRBD1 (6 bases). V gave up 0 bases and J gave up 4 bases, with 18 bases separating them. The CDR3 covers 17 residues. Per germline, CDR1 MNHEY and CDR2 SVGAGI. CDR3 in amino acids: CASSYSGQSLGSETQYF. The CDR3 DNA reads TGTGCCAGCAGTTACTCGGGACAAAGTCTAGGGTCAGAGACCCAGTACTTC.

This clonotype has a count of ten or more. The V call is TRBV15, the J call TRBJ1-2; D is undetermined. The CDR3 contains 15 residues. V was pared by 1 base and J by 4 bases, with 13 bases between. Germline CDR1 is LNHNV and CDR2 is YYDKDF (reference sequence). In nucleotides, the CDR3 is TGTGCCACCAGCAGAGTTCTGGGAGCGGGCTATGGCTACACCTTC. Protein: CATSRVLGAGYGYTF.

V gene TRBV7-2 combines with J gene TRBJ2-1; D gene uncertain. The CDR3 length is 14 residues. Germline V lookup: CDR1 SGHTA, CDR2 FQGNSA. Trimming took 7 bases from V and 6 from J, leaving 16 bases between them. CDR3 amino acids: CASTIYLSANEQFF. The CDR3 nucleotides read TGTGCCAGCACCATTTATCTTTCAGCCAATGAGCAGTTCTTC.

The chain links TRBV7-2 to TRBJ2-4; 8 bases align to TRBD1. Germline CDR1 SGHTA, CDR2 FQGNSA. The CDR3 is 16 amino acids. The ends lost 5 bases at V and 0 bases at J; junction bases unmatched: 6. The CDR3 DNA is TGTGCCAGCAGCCTCCGGACAGGGATAGCCAAAAACATTCAGTACTTC. Its translation: CASSLRTGIAKNIQYF.

This clonotype was counted at least ten times. V usage is TRBV11-2 and J usage is TRBJ1-5, with 8 positions matching TRBD1. The CDR3 has 15 residues. In germline, CDR1 is SGHAT, CDR2 FQNNGV. V lost 5 bases, J lost 3 bases, and 6 bases stayed unmatched. CDR3 loop: CASSGQGYDNQPQHF. CDR3 coding DNA: TGTGCCAGCAGCGGACAGGGATATGACAATCAGCCCCAGCATTTT.

V gene TRBV1 combines with J gene TRBJ2-3; the table's D call TRBD2 went unverified against the DNA. TRBV1 constitutes a pseudogene. The CDR3 consists of 16 residues. The CDR3 DNA sequence: TGCACCAGCAGCCACCATGACACTAGCGGCACAGATACGCAGTATTTT. This codes for CTSSHHDTSGTDTQYF.

As DNA, the CDR3 is TGTGCCAGCAGTTTAGCCTATGGGGGGGCCGTCGCAGATACGCAGTATTTT. It translates to CASSLAYGGAVADTQYF. J is TRBJ2-3 and V is TRBV27, with D maybe TRBD2 (7 bases). The CDR3 sequence is 17 residues long. Trimming stripped 2 bases from V and 4 bases from J, with 19 bases between. From germline, CDR1 is MNHEY and CDR2 SMNVEV (reference sequence).

This clonotype was seen more than once but under ten times. This rearrangement joins TRBV4-1 to TRBJ1-2; 7 bases agree with TRBD1. Losses at the gene ends were 6 bases for V and 0 bases for J; bases not matched to a gene: 16. This CDR3 region has 18 residues. Germline CDR1 reads MGHRA; CDR2 reads YSYEKL. In DNA form, the CDR3 reads TGCGCCAGCAGGGACCCTCCGGGACAGCCCGTTTCTAACTATGGCTACACCTTC. Translating gives CASRDPPGQPVSNYGYTF.

The chain is built from TRBV7-2 and TRBJ2-7; D is unclear. V was cut by 1 base and J by 8 bases, with 9 bases left in between. This CDR3 has 12 amino acids. CDR1 and CDR2 from the germline V gene are SGHTA and FQGNSA. The CDR3 loop reads CASSLETAKQYF. For the CDR3, the DNA is TGTGCCAGCAGCTTAGAGACGGCGAAGCAGTACTTC.

This clonotype was found many times. V is TRBV5-6 and J is TRBJ2-1, with D possibly TRBD1 on 5 matching bases. V lost 1 base, J lost 4 bases, and 12 bases lay in between. The CDR3 loop spans 15 amino acids. Per germline, CDR1 SGHDT and CDR2 YYEEEE. For the CDR3, the DNA is TGTGCCAGCAGCTTGAACCAGGGAAGGTACAATGAGCAGTTCTTC. Translated, it gives CASSLNQGRYNEQFF.

This clonotype was seen only a few times. The V and J genes are TRBV10-3 and TRBJ1-6; 8 bases fit TRBD1. CDR1 ENHRY and CDR2 SYGVKD come from the germline V gene. V was clipped by 6 bases and J by 9 bases; unmatched bases: 4. CDR3 size: 13 residues. The CDR3 is CAIRGQGGSPLHF. CDR3 sequence (DNA): TGTGCCATCAGAGGACAGGGTGGTTCACCCCTCCACTTT.

The rearrangement uses TRBV7-2 and TRBJ1-6, with D unresolved. There are 15 residues in the CDR3. V was cut by 1 base and J by 8 bases, with 12 bases left in between. Germline V CDR1 and CDR2: SGHTA, FQGNSA. CDR3 in DNA: TGTGCCAGCAGCTTAGGGGTCACCCGTCATTCACCCCTCCACTTT. Translated, it gives CASSLGVTRHSPLHF.

This chain connects TRBV5-1 to TRBJ1-6; no clear D. Germline loops: CDR1 SGHRS, CDR2 YFSETQ. The CDR3 totals 14 residues. V gave up 0 bases and J gave up 7 bases, with 8 bases separating them. Here the CDR3 reads CASSLELLNSPLHF. CDR3 sequence (DNA): TGCGCCAGCAGCTTGGAGTTATTGAATTCACCCCTCCACTTT.

This clonotype was seen repeatedly, ten times or more. The V gene is TRBV10-3, the J gene TRBJ2-1; 7 bases map to TRBD2. This CDR3 region has 16 residues. Per germline, CDR1 ENHRY and CDR2 SYGVKD. Trimming cost V 7 bases and J 2 bases; bases outside gene matches: 11. CDR3 sequence: CAINPGGGGTYNEQFF. In nucleotides, the CDR3 is TGTGCCATCAACCCGGGAGGCGGTGGGACCTACAATGAGCAGTTCTTC.

This clonotype was seen more than once but under ten times. The chain uses TRBV12-3 or TRBV12-4 and TRBJ2-3; D is possibly TRBD1 (6 bases). This CDR3 region has 16 residues. V dropped 4 bases and J dropped 1 base, with 15 bases sitting between them. This CDR3 is CASSSNRAGGTDTQYF. CDR3 bases: TGTGCCAGCAGTTCAAACAGGGCAGGAGGCACAGATACGCAGTATTTT.

Points on this clonotype: A read error may account for a junction end that differs from germline. The chain uses TRBV5-1 and TRBJ1-1; no clear D. The CDR3 length is 13 residues. Germline V gene sequence: CDR1 SGHRS, CDR2 YFSETQ. The CDR3 nucleotides are TGCGCCAGCAGCTCGAATATGAACCCTGAAGCTTTCTTT. Its protein product is CASSSNMNPEAFF.

This clonotype was observed a few times. The rearrangement links TRBV7-3 to TRBJ2-1; tentatively, D is TRBD1 (6 bases). Germline loops: CDR1 SGHTA, CDR2 FQGTGA. The V end was cut by 5 bases, the J end by 2 bases, with 22 bases between. This CDR3 comprises 18 residues. The CDR3 coding sequence is TGTGCCAGCAGCCCCGGGGCCAGGGGCCCCAGGGCCTACAATGAGCAGTTCTTC. Protein: CASSPGARGPRAYNEQFF.

This clonotype was seen repeatedly, ten times or more. This chain connects TRBV9 to TRBJ2-1; D ambiguous. The germline CDR1 and CDR2 sequences are SGDLS and YYNGEE. The CDR3 consists of 13 residues. Trimming left V 1 base short and J 9 bases short, with 11 bases between. CDR3 DNA: TGTGCCAGCAGCGTATTCACTGGTGGTGAGCAGTTCTTC. This sequence encodes CASSVFTGGEQFF.

The chain couples TRBV12-3 or TRBV12-4 to TRBJ1-2; perhaps TRBD1 as D (6 bases). The ends were cut back, 8 bases at V and 8 bases at J, with 12 bases in the middle. The CDR3 is 11 residues long. The CDR3 region has the DNA TGTGCCAGCCGGGCCCAGGGGGGCTACACCTTC. It translates to CASRAQGGYTF.

This clonotype was detected only a few times. This chain links TRBV7-2 with TRBJ2-1; 7 bases are shared with TRBD2. V lost 5 bases and J lost 0; bases outside the gene matches: 1. Germline loops: CDR1 SGHTA, CDR2 FQGNSA. The CDR3 is made up of 14 amino acids. The CDR3 reads CASSKRDSYNEQFF. In DNA, the CDR3 is TGTGCCAGCAGCAAGCGGGACTCCTACAATGAGCAGTTCTTC.

This clonotype has more than one count but fewer than ten. This chain links TRBV5-1 with TRBJ2-1; 8 nucleotides line up with TRBD2. The CDR3 totals 14 residues. Germline V lookup: CDR1 SGHRS, CDR2 YFSETQ. J gave up 6 bases and V 4 bases, and 6 bases lay outside the gene matches. The CDR3: CASSAGGGGNEQFF. CDR3 coding DNA: TGCGCCAGCAGCGCCGGGGGGGGCGGCAATGAGCAGTTCTTC.

V is TRBV7-9 and J is TRBJ1-1, with D uncertain. The V end lost 5 bases, the J end lost 0 bases, and 16 bases lay between the germline ends. Germline CDR1 SEHNR, CDR2 FQNEAQ (reference sequence). The CDR3 covers 16 residues. The CDR3 nucleotides are TGTGCCAGCAGCCTTCTCGCAGTACTCATGAACACTGAAGCTTTCTTT. This sequence encodes CASSLLAVLMNTEAFF. The full variable domain, its missing parts supplied by reference TRBV7-9 and TRBJ1-1, is DTGVSQNPRHKITKRGQNVTFRCDPISEHNRLYWYRQTLGQGPEFLTYFQNEAQLEKSRLLSDRFSAERPKGSFSTLEIQRTEQGDSAMYLCASSLLAVLMNTEAFFGQGTRLTVV.

In this sample, this clonotype turned up many times. The chain has TRBV5-1 and TRBJ2-1; the match to TRBD2 covers 8 bases. This CDR3 has 16 amino acids. The V and J ends lost 4 bases and 5 bases, in that order; junction bases with no gene match: 11. CDR1 SGHRS and CDR2 YFSETQ come from the germline V gene. The CDR3 loop reads CASSVNRGGSNNEQFF. CDR3 coding DNA: TGCGCCAGCAGCGTTAACCGGGGGGGAAGCAACAATGAGCAGTTCTTC.

This clonotype has a handful of counts. This chain connects TRBV28 to TRBJ2-3; 10 nucleotides agree with TRBD2. V was pared by 5 bases and J by 2 bases, with 4 bases of the junction left unmatched. Looked up from germline, CDR1 is MDHEN and CDR2 is SYDVKM. This CDR3 contains 15 residues. CDR3 DNA sequence: TGTGCCAGCAGTGGAGCGGGGGGGCCCACAGATACGCAGTATTTT. Protein: CASSGAGGPTDTQYF.

This clonotype was found many times. The chain employs TRBV6-2 or TRBV6-3 and TRBJ2-7, with TRBD1 as a possible D gene (6 bases). Germline V CDR1 and CDR2: MNHEY, SVGEGT. Between the trimmed V and J ends, which lost 5 bases and 2 bases, there was a span of 13 bases. The CDR3 is 14 residues long. CDR3 in amino acids: CASSEDRSTYEQYV. The CDR3 DNA follows: TGTGCCAGCAGTGAGGACAGATCTACCTACGAGCAGTACGTC.

The J gene is TRBJ1-6, the V gene TRBV3-1; D is ambiguous. The CDR3 has 15 residues. Germline lookup yields CDR1 LGHDT and CDR2 YNNKEL (reference sequence). Trimming left V 1 base short and J 7 bases short, with 11 bases between. DNA for the CDR3: TGTGCCAGCAGCCAAGTTTCAGTTCAAAATTCACCCCTCCACTTT. As protein: CASSQVSVQNSPLHF.

This clonotype was observed a few times. The chain employs TRBV7-9 and TRBJ1-3, with D uncertain. Per germline, CDR1 SEHNR and CDR2 FQNEAQ (reference sequence). V was shortened by 1 base and J by 0 bases, with 10 bases between the two germline ends. The CDR3 is 16 amino acids. This CDR3 reads CASSLVGGHSGNTIYF. The CDR3 coding sequence is TGTGCCAGCAGCTTAGTAGGCGGCCACTCTGGAAACACCATATATTTT.